These T cell receptor beta chains were read from a single sample in a study of T cell changes during pregnancy in multiple sclerosis. The data were produced by immunoSEQ multiplex PCR, yet TCRdb's version contains in-frame clones alone and is incomplete. The sample has about 66,000 clones, 91% seen once. The sequenced sample was CD8+ T cells from peripheral blood mononuclear cells, obtained before pregnancy. These TCRs come from a female donor with multiple sclerosis, enrolled in a pregnancy study. Each CDR3 is given without its conserved first and last residue. The order of the fields is CDR3 protein, V gene, J gene, CDR3 length.

CDR3aa: ASSIMAGKAF; v_gene: TRBV19; j_gene: TRBJ1-1; len: 10
CDR3aa: ATSSMAGESADYGYT; v_gene: TRBV15; j_gene: TRBJ1-2; len: 15
CDR3aa: ASSPTPGLAGARTISGANVLT; v_gene: TRBV14; j_gene: TRBJ2-6; len: 21
CDR3aa: ASSSSAGEYTDTQY; v_gene: TRBV27; j_gene: TRBJ2-3; len: 14
CDR3aa: ASSQVATANYGYT; v_gene: TRBV4-2; j_gene: TRBJ1-2; len: 13
CDR3aa: ASSSGGSNQPQH; v_gene: TRBV5-1; j_gene: TRBJ1-5; len: 12
CDR3aa: SVEGRAYEQY; v_gene: TRBV29-1; j_gene: TRBJ2-7; len: 10
CDR3aa: ASSFGRRNTEAF; v_gene: TRBV27; j_gene: TRBJ1-1; len: 12
CDR3aa: AISESTVVNTEAF; v_gene: TRBV10-3; j_gene: TRBJ1-1; len: 13
CDR3aa: ATSSGQPSGANVLT; v_gene: TRBV15; j_gene: TRBJ2-6; len: 14
CDR3aa: ASSKKGGREGGETQY; v_gene: TRBV21-1; j_gene: TRBJ2-5; len: 15
CDR3aa: ATLLTGGEAF; v_gene: TRBV2; j_gene: TRBJ1-1; len: 10
CDR3aa: ASSGDTGYEGETQY; v_gene: TRBV2; j_gene: TRBJ2-5; len: 14
CDR3aa: ASSSTLTYGYT; v_gene: TRBV11-1; j_gene: TRBJ1-2; len: 11
CDR3aa: SVEGSSYEQY; v_gene: TRBV29-1; j_gene: TRBJ2-7; len: 10
CDR3aa: ASSLVQAASNYGYT; v_gene: TRBV5-6; j_gene: TRBJ1-2; len: 14
CDR3aa: AVPGQGQNYGYT; v_gene: TRBV2; j_gene: TRBJ1-2; len: 12
CDR3aa: ASRDQRDYGYT; v_gene: TRBV2; j_gene: TRBJ1-2; len: 11
CDR3aa: ASSGTGNTITYGYT; v_gene: TRBV27; j_gene: TRBJ1-2; len: 14
CDR3aa: ASSPPLGGDTQY; v_gene: TRBV25-1; j_gene: TRBJ2-3; len: 12
CDR3aa: SVEGTGLNTEAF; v_gene: TRBV29-1; j_gene: TRBJ1-1; len: 12
CDR3aa: ASSQEGGVSGGDEQF; v_gene: TRBV4-1; j_gene: TRBJ2-1; len: 15
CDR3aa: SVGQGSAYEQY; v_gene: TRBV29-1; j_gene: TRBJ2-7; len: 11
CDR3aa: ASTPMGQGDYEQY; v_gene: TRBV6-5; j_gene: TRBJ2-7; len: 13
CDR3aa: ASSYKLAGLIYGYT; v_gene: TRBV6-5; j_gene: TRBJ1-2; len: 14
CDR3aa: ASSLVGSSGANVLT; v_gene: TRBV7-8; j_gene: TRBJ2-6; len: 14
CDR3aa: ASTGQGEAF; v_gene: TRBV2; j_gene: TRBJ1-1; len: 9
CDR3aa: ASSPGSPYSGANVLT; v_gene: TRBV11-1; j_gene: TRBJ2-6; len: 15
CDR3aa: ASSPWLAGNQPQH; v_gene: TRBV27; j_gene: TRBJ1-5; len: 13
CDR3aa: ASSPLLTGGYEQY; v_gene: TRBV7-9; j_gene: TRBJ2-7; len: 13
CDR3aa: ASSVAGGGYGYT; v_gene: TRBV9; j_gene: TRBJ1-2; len: 12
CDR3aa: ASSPPVGGTYEQY; v_gene: TRBV18; j_gene: TRBJ2-7; len: 13
CDR3aa: ASSLIGGEQF; v_gene: TRBV7-3; j_gene: TRBJ2-1; len: 10
CDR3aa: ASTRDRYNSPLH; v_gene: TRBV27; j_gene: TRBJ1-6; len: 12
CDR3aa: ASSLPGQTYGYT; v_gene: TRBV6-1; j_gene: TRBJ1-2; len: 12
CDR3aa: ASSLGGVGVEAF; v_gene: TRBV7-3; j_gene: TRBJ1-1; len: 12
CDR3aa: AGSQEGEGPFYEQY; v_gene: TRBV4-1; j_gene: TRBJ2-7; len: 14
CDR3aa: ASSLEAGGVPNEKLF; v_gene: TRBV5-4; j_gene: TRBJ1-4; len: 15
CDR3aa: ASSTRDTANEKLF; v_gene: TRBV6-5; j_gene: TRBJ1-4; len: 13
CDR3aa: ASSLDRAGQPQH; v_gene: TRBV27; j_gene: TRBJ1-5; len: 12
CDR3aa: ASSPGETQY; v_gene: TRBV6-5; j_gene: TRBJ2-5; len: 9
CDR3aa: ASTPGINQPQH; v_gene: TRBV19; j_gene: TRBJ1-5; len: 11
CDR3aa: ASSFGSTEAF; v_gene: TRBV7-2; j_gene: TRBJ1-1; len: 10
CDR3aa: ASSIDRQRVNTGELF; v_gene: TRBV19; j_gene: TRBJ2-2; len: 15